This T cell receptor (beta chain) is from a study of beta chain features in type 1 diabetes (dated by TCRdb to the late 2010s). About the study as a whole: Patients and healthy donors did not differ in mean age, gender distribution, total cell number or subset yield. Across all samples, about 110 million sorted cells were examined, and cell number per subset correlated strongly with RNA yield. In the study, recently diagnosed type 1 diabetes patients and matched healthy donors were compared on the TCRB repertoires of their sorted circulating CD4+ T cell subsets. Regulatory and stem cell-like memory subsets were obtained from only 8 patients and roughly 8 healthy donors, while naive and central memory subsets were obtained from all 28 donors.

From each donor, a single peripheral blood sample of approximately 0.11 L on average was drawn into heparinised tubes. Naive, central memory, regulatory and stem cell-like memory CD4+ T cells were sorted on a BD FACSAria II using a panel including CD45RO, CCR7, CD25, CD127, CD95 and CD27. A purity above 95% was achieved for all sorted populations. PBMCs were separated immediately by Lymphoprep density gradient centrifugation and were stained directly, without being cultured. So that batch effects would be minimized, each experiment stained and sorted samples in pairs, pairing one healthy donor with one patient. Comments on this clone: Its antigen remains undetermined. Per-base qualities were not stored, and no clone one base away is much larger.

General findings and caveats noted by the study authors: Type 1 diabetes patients showed a moderate but significant shortening of TCRB CDR3 length in all four CD4+ subsets. Only small numbers of individuals were included in the HLA sub-analyses, which left unresolved whether HLA type had any influence on TCRB rearrangement. At VDJ recombination sites, patients with type 1 diabetes made fewer insertions and deleted more nucleotides, a pattern implying thymic rearrangement abnormalities. Naive, central memory and regulatory TCRB repertoires appeared to be more similar among patients than among healthy donors. PCR might favor shorter templates, but patient and control samples were amplified and corrected together, so any skew would affect both groups equally. Because cDNA rather than genomic DNA was sequenced, highly expressing activated cells could have been over-represented, although no difference in activation and CD3 levels was found between groups.

The entire isolated RNA was reverse transcribed using the High Capacity cDNA Reverse Transcription Kit, and thus expressed TCRB transcripts were sequenced. Deep immunoSEQ sequencing was performed on naive, central memory and regulatory T cell samples, with an average of around 3.4 million total reads per sample. Sorted cells were lysed in RLT buffer and RNA was extracted with DNase-treated RNeasy Micro or Mini kits, depending on cell number. Each cell subset was processed separately to prevent cross-contamination, with patient and healthy donor samples processed together. Using the immunoSEQ multiplex PCR, TCRB sequences were amplified from cDNA into 87-bp fragments spanning the CDR3 region. The amplicons were sequenced using the Illumina HiSeq platform. The authors processed their data as follows. Synthetic template baselines were used to correct PCR bias computationally, reads within Hamming distance 2 were collapsed together, and singletons that could not be merged were discarded. By aligning reads against IMGT, V, D and J genes, CDR3 length, and insertions or deletions at six rearrangement sites were assigned. Clonotype counts were normalized to sorted cell number within each subset before computing true diversity and Gini coefficients with the tcR R package. The overlap coefficient, calculated on TCRB nucleotide sequences, was used to measure repertoire sharing. TCRdb mirrors the immuneACCESS table, restricted to in-frame sequences. Some clones are absent from its copies; in checked studies, under half trace to an unresolved V gene, and the reason for the others is unknown. V, J and clone size reflect that table, while D and trimming were determined from the DNA. Counted in this sample were around 56,000 clones; roughly 52% of them appeared once. In total, the top ten clones hold roughly 2.6% of the sample.

The CDR3 numbers 15 residues from cysteine through phenylalanine. Only CDR3 DNA is held: 45 bases, read in frame from base 1. For CDR1 and CDR2, the germline V gene lists KGHSH and LQKENI. Here V drops 4 bases and J drops 3 bases, and the junction holds 3 bases not matched to any gene. The receptor's source is a woman aged 40-49 years with type 1 diabetes. The chain employs TRBV18 and TRBJ2-2; 9 junctional bases match TRBD1. The source material was Tregs from blood. What this sample's cell subset or site label stands for: regulatory CD4+ T cells. The nucleotide sequence reads as follows: TGTGCCAGCTCACTACAGGGGGCGGACACCGGGGAGCTGTTTTTT. Translated, this gives CASSLQGADTGELFF.